This TCR beta chain emerged from a study of lymphopenia after photon versus proton radiotherapy. Produced via immunoSEQ multiplex PCR; TCRdb's table is partial and in-frame only. This sample has around 16,000 clones; around 85% occur once, and the top ten carry approximately 61%. Points from the study as a whole: After the lymphocyte nadir, photon-treated repertoires showed oligoclonal expansion, especially of CD8+ Temra cells. A bigger post-nadir fall in TCR diversity correlated inversely with survival time in deceased patients. Photon-treated patients lost naive T cells and TCR diversity; proton-treated stayed stable.

In its sample, this clone was seen a few times. As yet, its antigen is unknown. V dropped 6 bases and J dropped 2 bases, with 10 bases sitting between them. Per the germline V gene, CDR1 is KGHSH and CDR2 is LQKENI. CDR3 size: 13 residues. The TCR comes from a woman aged 55-69 years with cholangiocarcinoma. Some clones in this sample may be carry-over from other donors' samples. This sequence joins TRBV18 and TRBJ1-1, with D uncertain. The sequencing used peripheral blood, collected from a patient treated with proton-based radiotherapy. The CDR3 bases are TGTGCCAGCTCGCCTGATGTAAACACTGAAGCTTTCTTT. Protein: CASSPDVNTEAFF. The variable domain in full, completed from reference TRBV18 and TRBJ1-1, reads NAGVMQNPRHLVRRRGQEARLRCSPMKGHSHVYWYRQLPEEGLKFMVYLQKENIIDESGMPKERFSAEFPKEGPSILRIQQVVRGDSAAYFCASSPDVNTEAFFGQGTRLTVV.